This TCR beta chain emerged from a study of T cell clonality in common variable immunodeficiency. The table lists this clone with a few counts. What it binds is not known. The CDR3 end falls 3 residues outside the read, so it is completed with the germline J gene. Trimming left V 2 bases short and J 3 bases short, with 26 bases between. The germline gives CDR1 KGHSH, CDR2 LQKENI. The CDR3 covers 20 residues. Method: immunoSEQ multiplex PCR; TCRdb's copy keeps in-frame clones and lacks some. The table lists approximately 34,000 clones, no singletons, with 0.95% in the top ten. Blood samples were heparinized, 5 to 8 ml per donor. Study observations and caveats: What drives increased CVID clonality needs T cell subpopulation sequencing.

The rearrangement uses TRBV18 and TRBJ2-4; D is perhaps TRBD1 (5 bases). The TCR sequence derives from a person aged 18 to 75 in good health. Sequenced: peripheral blood mononuclear cells. The sequenced CDR3 bases are TGTGCCAGCTCACCAGAGCCGGCAGGGTTGAATAGCTGGTTCAAAAACATT. Its translation: CASSPEPAGLNSWFKNI. The CDR3 in its entirety is CASSPEPAGLNSWFKNIQYF. Complete variable domain (other parts from reference TRBV18 and TRBJ2-4): NAGVMQNPRHLVRRRGQEARLRCSPMKGHSHVYWYRQLPEEGLKFMVYLQKENIIDESGMPKERFSAEFPKEGPSILRIQQVVRGDSAAYFCASSPEPAGLNSWFKNIQYFGAGTRLSVL.